This is a list of T cell receptor beta chains from one sample in a study of technical replicates of blood from a handful of donors. Clones were sequenced by immunoSEQ multiplex PCR, and TCRdb holds only the in-frame ones, with some missing. The repertoire has 68,000 or so clones, roughly nine tenths of them found once; the top ten carry 0.35% to 0.45%. The specimen sequenced was T cells isolated from PBMCs. The receptors were sampled from a human donor in good health. The CDR3 runs from the conserved cysteine through the conserved F or W. Each record gives: J gene, V gene, clone size, D gene, CDR3 DNA, CDR3 protein. D genes are given only for firm matches. Rows may omit the clone size; those that give it use once, few, many or a size class.

j_gene: TRBJ2-7
v_gene: TRBV5-8
abundance: -
d_gene: -
CDR3nt: TGTGCCAGCAGCTTGGACTACTACGAGCAGTACTTC
CDR3aa: CASSLDYYEQYF

j_gene: TRBJ2-7
v_gene: TRBV6-1
abundance: -
d_gene: -
CDR3nt: TGTGCCAGCACTATAATGACAGGTTCCTACGAGCAGTACTTC
CDR3aa: CASTIMTGSYEQYF

j_gene: TRBJ1-5
v_gene: TRBV5-8
abundance: -
d_gene: TRBD1
CDR3nt: TGTGCCAGCAGCCACGGGACAGGAGGTAATCAGCCCCAGCATTTT
CDR3aa: CASSHGTGGNQPQHF

j_gene: TRBJ1-2
v_gene: TRBV4-1
abundance: -
d_gene: -
CDR3nt: TGCGCCAGCAGGGCTCCAGGGAAAGTTAACTATGGCTACACCTTC
CDR3aa: CASRAPGKVNYGYTF

j_gene: TRBJ2-7
v_gene: TRBV11-1
abundance: -
d_gene: TRBD1
CDR3nt: TGTGCCAGCAGCCGCCTCGCCCCGACAGGGGGGTACGAGCAGTACTTC
CDR3aa: CASSRLAPTGGYEQYF

j_gene: TRBJ2-2
v_gene: TRBV28
abundance: few
d_gene: TRBD2
CDR3nt: TGTGCCAGCGGGCTAGCGGGAGAGCACACCGGGGAGCTGTTTTTT
CDR3aa: CASGLAGEHTGELFF

j_gene: TRBJ2-5
v_gene: TRBV15
abundance: -
d_gene: TRBD2
CDR3nt: TGTGCCACCAGCAGGGAGGTAGCGGGCGCGGGGTGGGTAGTGGAGACCCAGTACTTC
CDR3aa: CATSREVAGAGWVVETQYF

j_gene: TRBJ1-4
v_gene: TRBV11-2
abundance: -
d_gene: TRBD1
CDR3nt: TGTGCCAGCAGCCCCGGGGATAGGGGGCAGGAAAAACTGTTTTTT
CDR3aa: CASSPGDRGQEKLFF

j_gene: TRBJ2-7
v_gene: TRBV27
abundance: -
d_gene: -
CDR3nt: TGTGCCAGCAGCCTCCCGGGGAGCTACGAGCAGTACTTC
CDR3aa: CASSLPGSYEQYF

j_gene: TRBJ2-2
v_gene: TRBV4-3
abundance: -
d_gene: TRBD2
CDR3nt: TGCGCCAGCAGCCTGACCCCTATAGCGGGAGTGGAAGACGGGGAGCTGTTTTTT
CDR3aa: CASSLTPIAGVEDGELFF

j_gene: TRBJ2-7
v_gene: TRBV18
abundance: -
d_gene: -
CDR3nt: TGTGCCAGCTCACCACGAGTGACTGAATCCTACGAGCAGTACTTC
CDR3aa: CASSPRVTESYEQYF

j_gene: TRBJ2-1
v_gene: TRBV28
abundance: -
d_gene: TRBD2
CDR3nt: TGTGCCAGCAGTGTACTAGCGGGAGGCTCCTACAATGAGCAGTTCTTC
CDR3aa: CASSVLAGGSYNEQFF

j_gene: TRBJ1-5
v_gene: TRBV15
abundance: once
d_gene: -
CDR3nt: TGTGCCACCAGCAGAGATCCTGCGTCTTATTGGCCCCAGCATTTT
CDR3aa: CATSRDPASYWPQHF

j_gene: TRBJ2-5
v_gene: TRBV28
abundance: -
d_gene: -
CDR3nt: TGTGCCAGCAGTTTCAGAACGGGAGTCTCACAAGAGACCCAGTACTTC
CDR3aa: CASSFRTGVSQETQYF

j_gene: TRBJ1-5
v_gene: TRBV2
abundance: -
d_gene: TRBD1
CDR3nt: TGTGCCAGCAGTGAATTTCGACAGGGGGATCAGCCCCAGCATTTT
CDR3aa: CASSEFRQGDQPQHF

j_gene: TRBJ2-1
v_gene: TRBV6-6
abundance: -
d_gene: -
CDR3nt: TGTGCCAACAGTTACGGCCAGGGCAATGAGCAGTTCTTC
CDR3aa: CANSYGQGNEQFF

j_gene: TRBJ2-7
v_gene: TRBV7-8
abundance: -
d_gene: TRBD2
CDR3nt: TGTGCCAGCAGCTATAGCGGGAGGACCTACGAGCAGTACTTC
CDR3aa: CASSYSGRTYEQYF

j_gene: TRBJ1-4
v_gene: TRBV5-4
abundance: -
d_gene: TRBD1
CDR3nt: TGTGCCAGCAGCCACGACAGGGGGCGGGAAAAACTGTTTTTT
CDR3aa: CASSHDRGREKLFF

j_gene: TRBJ2-7
v_gene: TRBV9
abundance: -
d_gene: -
CDR3nt: TGTGCCAGCAGCGTAGGAGGCGGAGGCTACGAGCAGTACTTC
CDR3aa: CASSVGGGGYEQYF

j_gene: TRBJ2-1
v_gene: TRBV7-8
abundance: -
d_gene: TRBD2
CDR3nt: TGTGCCAGCAGCCTAATAATGTGGACTAGCGGGAGGCGAGAGCCCTACAATGAGCAGTTCTTC
CDR3aa: CASSLIMWTSGRREPYNEQFF

j_gene: TRBJ2-7
v_gene: TRBV4-2
abundance: -
d_gene: -
CDR3nt: TGTGCCAGCAGCCAGGATGCGGACTACGAGCAGTACTTC
CDR3aa: CASSQDADYEQYF

j_gene: TRBJ1-5
v_gene: TRBV27
abundance: -
d_gene: -
CDR3nt: TGTGCCAGCAGTTCTCCAGGATCGGGGAGGTTAAATCAGCCCCAGCATTTT
CDR3aa: CASSSPGSGRLNQPQHF

j_gene: TRBJ1-5
v_gene: TRBV4-3
abundance: -
d_gene: -
CDR3nt: TGCGCCAGCAGCCAAGATTATCCGGGACAGCCCCAGCATTTT
CDR3aa: CASSQDYPGQPQHF

j_gene: TRBJ1-4
v_gene: TRBV30
abundance: -
d_gene: -
CDR3nt: TGTGCCTGGAGTTCAGATTCAAATGAAAAACTGTTTTTT
CDR3aa: CAWSSDSNEKLFF

j_gene: TRBJ2-1
v_gene: TRBV10-3
abundance: -
d_gene: TRBD1
CDR3nt: TGTGCCATCACCGGTACAGGGGGTTCCTACAATGAGCAGTTCTTC
CDR3aa: CAITGTGGSYNEQFF

j_gene: TRBJ1-5
v_gene: TRBV19
abundance: -
d_gene: TRBD1
CDR3nt: TGTGCCAGCCGGGACAGGGAAAGCAATCAGCCCCAGCATTTT
CDR3aa: CASRDRESNQPQHF

j_gene: TRBJ2-1
v_gene: TRBV4-2
abundance: -
d_gene: TRBD2
CDR3nt: TGTGCCAGCAGCCAAGGACCGGGACTAGCCAACAATGAGCAGTTCTTC
CDR3aa: CASSQGPGLANNEQFF

j_gene: TRBJ1-1
v_gene: TRBV11-2
abundance: -
d_gene: -
CDR3nt: TGTGCCAGCAGCTTAGATCGGCGGGGGAACACTGAAGCTTTCTTT
CDR3aa: CASSLDRRGNTEAFF

j_gene: TRBJ1-1
v_gene: TRBV6-1
abundance: -
d_gene: -
CDR3nt: TGTGCCAGCAGCGAGTCCCCGCGGGGACCGACTGAAGCTTTCTTT
CDR3aa: CASSESPRGPTEAFF

j_gene: TRBJ1-1
v_gene: TRBV5-1
abundance: -
d_gene: TRBD1
CDR3nt: TGCGCCAGCAGCTTGGATGGGACAGGAACTGAAGCTTTCTTT
CDR3aa: CASSLDGTGTEAFF

j_gene: TRBJ2-5
v_gene: TRBV10-3
abundance: many
d_gene: -
CDR3nt: TGTGCCATCAGTGAGGCTACCGCGGAGACCCAGTACTTC
CDR3aa: CAISEATAETQYF

j_gene: TRBJ2-1
v_gene: TRBV18
abundance: -
d_gene: TRBD1
CDR3nt: TGTGCCAGCTCATTCGGGACAGATTACAATGAGCAGTTCTTC
CDR3aa: CASSFGTDYNEQFF

j_gene: TRBJ1-4
v_gene: TRBV7-8
abundance: -
d_gene: -
CDR3nt: TGTGCCAGCAGCTTAGAGATAAGGACAGTCGGGGAAAAACTGTTTTTT
CDR3aa: CASSLEIRTVGEKLFF

j_gene: TRBJ2-7
v_gene: TRBV5-4
abundance: once
d_gene: -
CDR3nt: TGTGCCAGCAGCTTGGGGGGGCCTTACGAGCAGTACTTC
CDR3aa: CASSLGGPYEQYF

j_gene: TRBJ1-2
v_gene: TRBV6-5
abundance: -
d_gene: -
CDR3nt: TGTGCCAGCAGTACGACAGGATCTTATGGCTACACCTTC
CDR3aa: CASSTTGSYGYTF

j_gene: TRBJ1-2
v_gene: TRBV25-1
abundance: -
d_gene: -
CDR3nt: TGTGCCAGCAGTGAGCGGAGTGCCCCCTATGGCTACACCTTC
CDR3aa: CASSERSAPYGYTF

j_gene: TRBJ2-4
v_gene: TRBV2
abundance: -
d_gene: TRBD1
CDR3nt: TGTGCCAGCAGTGTAAACCGGGACAGGCCCATGGCCAAAAACATTCAGTACTTC
CDR3aa: CASSVNRDRPMAKNIQYF

j_gene: TRBJ1-1
v_gene: TRBV19
abundance: -
d_gene: TRBD1
CDR3nt: TGTGCCAGTAGTCGACGACAGGGCGAAGCTTTCTTT
CDR3aa: CASSRRQGEAFF

j_gene: TRBJ1-1
v_gene: TRBV19
abundance: -
d_gene: -
CDR3nt: TGTGCCAGCCTCGGGGGGAACACTGAAGCTTTCTTT
CDR3aa: CASLGGNTEAFF

j_gene: TRBJ2-5
v_gene: TRBV18
abundance: -
d_gene: TRBD2
CDR3nt: TGTGCCAGCTCACCGGGGGAGGGAGAGACCCAGTACTTC
CDR3aa: CASSPGEGETQYF

j_gene: TRBJ2-1
v_gene: TRBV7-2
abundance: once
d_gene: -
CDR3nt: TGTGCCAGCATTTGGCAGGGAAGCAATGAGCAGTTCTTC
CDR3aa: CASIWQGSNEQFF

j_gene: TRBJ2-6
v_gene: TRBV6-7
abundance: once
d_gene: -
CDR3nt: TGTGCCAGTTCTCTATCTATCTCTGGGGCCAACGTCCTGACTTTC
CDR3aa: CASSLSISGANVLTF